This TCR beta chain was sequenced in a study of T cell responses to AZD1222 COVID-19 vaccine. The V end lost 0 bases, the J end lost 0 bases, and 7 bases lay between the germline ends. Germline lookup yields CDR1 SGHDT and CDR2 YYEEEE. The CDR3 covers 15 residues. The study's findings and limits: No repertoire was sampled before or during the peak T cell response, only after it. AZD1222 recipients seropositive at baseline numbered only six or seven. A reported finding is that nearly half of spike-specific TCRs target unmutated variant regions.

Concerning this clone: Its target is unknown.

The repertoire was sequenced with immunoSEQ multiplex PCR; TCRdb's copy has only in-frame clones and lacks some. Of approximately 150,000 clones listed, around 90% were seen once; the top ten hold about 3.8%. The chain has TRBV5-6 and TRBJ2-1; D perhaps matches TRBD1 (5 bases). The TCR originated in an adult who received the AZD1222 COVID-19 vaccine. The specimen comprised peripheral blood, sampled 28 days after the second AZD1222 dose. CDR3 nucleotides: TGTGCCAGCAGCTTGGTACAGGTCTCCTACAATGAGCAGTTCTTC. It encodes CASSLVQVSYNEQFF.